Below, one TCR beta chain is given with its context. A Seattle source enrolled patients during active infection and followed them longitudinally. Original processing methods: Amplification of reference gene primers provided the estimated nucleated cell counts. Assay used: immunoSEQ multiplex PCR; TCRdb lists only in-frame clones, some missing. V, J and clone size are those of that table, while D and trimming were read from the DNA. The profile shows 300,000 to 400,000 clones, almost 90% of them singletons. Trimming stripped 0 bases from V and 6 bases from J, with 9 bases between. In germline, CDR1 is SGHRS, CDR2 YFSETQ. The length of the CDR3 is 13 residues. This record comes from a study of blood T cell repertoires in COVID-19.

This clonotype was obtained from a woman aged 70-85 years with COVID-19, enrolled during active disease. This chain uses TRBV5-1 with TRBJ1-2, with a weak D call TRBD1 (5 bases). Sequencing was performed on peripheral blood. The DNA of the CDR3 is TGCGCCAGCAGCTTGGAAAGGGGTAATGGCTACACCTTC. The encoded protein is CASSLERGNGYTF. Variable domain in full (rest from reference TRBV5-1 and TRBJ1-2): KAGVTQTPRYLIKTRGQQVTLSCSPISGHRSVSWYQQTPGQGLQFLFEYFSETQRNKGNFPGRFSGRQFSNSRSEMNVSTLELGDSALYLCASSLERGNGYTFGSGTRLTVV.